This T cell receptor (beta chain) was documented in a study of T cell repertoires in cytomegalovirus infection. Across the study: Well-studied HLA-B-restricted epitopes and recently identified HLA-C-restricted epitopes of CMV were both used in the study. CMV infection plus the matching HLA type was flagged by public TCR beta signatures. Study results and limitations: The study found HLA-C-restricted CMV-specific TCR beta clonotypes dominating the ex vivo response. Identification of carriers of CMV plus the relevant HLA was achieved through cumulative public TCR beta family frequency.

To note about this clonotype: As yet, its antigen is unknown. The junction departs from germline at one end; a sequencing error may be responsible.

MiXCR, applied by TCRdb to the reads, yields one record per CDR3 protein. The repertoire consists of some 920,000 distinct CDR3 sequences, with more than 25% occurring once and the leading ten covering more than 12%. CDR1 is MNHEY and CDR2 is SMNVEV in the germline V gene (reference sequence). CDR3 size: 15 residues. The origin of this receptor is a human donor in good health (CMV status not recorded). Some clones in this sample may be carry-over from other donors' samples. This specimen was cultured CD8+ T cells from PBMCs, taken from culture after CMV antigen stimulation. The rearrangement uses TRBV27 and TRBJ1-5; no firm D call. Here the CDR3 DNA reads TGTGCCAGCAGTCCGATGGTTCATAGCAATCAACCCCAGCATTTT. Its translation: CASSPMVHSNQPQHF.